Following are 29 T cell receptor beta chains from one sample sequenced in a study of human T cells and chemical hapten exposure. Time point given: patch test 1, 2 weeks after DPC sensitization. Described treatment: therapeutic diphenylcyclopropenone sensitization with weekly scalp DPC. A single record per CDR3 protein comes from TCRdb applying MiXCR to the RACE reads. The sample contains tens of thousands of distinct CDR3 sequences, 9.3% of which appear only once. Sequencing was performed on whole blood, taken in connection with sensitization to the hapten diphenylcyclopropenone (DPC). Source of these receptors: a woman aged 40 to 55 with alopecia areata. Some clones in this sample may be carry-over from other donors' samples.

This clonotype was detected many times. The chain uses TRBV11-2 and TRBJ2-7; a possible D gene is TRBD2 (5 bases). Looked up from germline, CDR1 is SGHAT and CDR2 is FQNNGV. The CDR3 runs to 13 residues. V was pared by 1 base and J by 7 bases, with 11 bases between. The CDR3 region is CASSLGLAGEQYF. The CDR3 nucleotides are TGTGCCAGCAGCTTAGGTCTAGCTGGAGAGCAGTACTTC.

This clonotype has only a few counts. The V call is TRBV7-9, the J call TRBJ2-2; possibly TRBD1 for D (6 bases). The CDR3 is made up of 16 amino acids. The V end was cut by 0 bases, the J end by 5 bases, with 13 bases between. CDR1 and CDR2 (germline): SEHNR, FQNEAQ (reference sequence). As DNA, the CDR3 is TGTGCCAGCAGCTTAGCGCCAGGGGTATATACCGGGGAGCTGTTTTTT. It is translated as CASSLAPGVYTGELFF.

In this sample, this clonotype turned up many times. The rearrangement joins TRBV7-8 to TRBJ2-6, with D possibly being TRBD1 (6 bases). The V end lost 0 bases, the J end lost 4 bases, and 7 bases lay between the germline ends. This CDR3 spans 15 amino acids. Germline CDR1 reads SGHVS; CDR2 reads FQNEAQ. In nucleotides, the CDR3 is TGTGCCAGCAGCTTAGCAGGGACAGGGGCCAACGTCCTGACTTTC. This codes for CASSLAGTGANVLTF.

The chain joins TRBV28 to TRBJ2-1, with 7 bases identical to TRBD2. The CDR3 is 12 residues long. Germline trimming cut 1 base from V and 10 bases from J; bases unmatched to any gene: 1. Germline lookup yields CDR1 MDHEN and CDR2 SYDVKM. The chain's CDR3 is CASSLSGGEQFF. The DNA for the CDR3 is TGTGCCAGCAGTTTATCGGGAGGCGAGCAGTTCTTC.

This rearrangement joins TRBV20-1 to TRBJ1-1; tentative D call: TRBD1 (5 bases). CDR1 and CDR2 from the germline V gene are DFQATT and SNEGSKA (reference sequence). The CDR3 extends over 13 amino acids. V was shortened by 3 bases and J by 3 bases, with 11 bases between the two germline ends. CDR3 sequence (DNA): TGCAGTGCTAGTCCAGGGACGTACACTGAAGCTTTCTTT. Protein sequence: CSASPGTYTEAFF.

This clonotype was observed many times. The gene calls are TRBV3-1 and TRBJ2-2, with D perhaps TRBD2 (5 bases). V was shortened by 4 bases and J by 4 bases, with 13 bases between the two germline ends. Germline CDR1 is LGHDT and CDR2 is YNNKEL (reference sequence). The CDR3 covers 15 residues. The chain's CDR3 is CASSPRTAGTGELFF. In DNA, the CDR3 is TGTGCCAGCAGCCCCCGGACCGCGGGCACCGGGGAGCTGTTTTTT. The whole variable domain, remainder taken from reference TRBV3-1 and TRBJ2-2, is DTAVSQTPKYLVTQMGNDKSIKCEQNLGHDTMYWYKQDSKKFLKIMFSYNNKELIINETVPNRFSPKSPDKAHLNLHINSLELGDSAVYFCASSPRTAGTGELFFGEGSRLTVL.

This clonotype was seen more than once but under ten times. The gene calls are TRBV6-1 and TRBJ1-1, with TRBD1 matching 8 bases. The CDR3 totals 15 residues. Losses at the gene ends were 5 bases for V and 11 bases for J; bases not matched to a gene: 16. The germline V gene has CDR1 MNHNS and CDR2 SASEGT. This chain's CDR3 is CASSSHLTGVGWAFF. The CDR3 DNA sequence: TGTGCCAGCAGTTCCCACCTGACAGGGGTAGGATGGGCTTTCTTT.

As regards this clonotype: A much larger clone differs from this one at a single base, so this may be a read error. This rearrangement joins TRBV6-2 or TRBV6-3 to TRBJ2-5; D uncertain. The germline V and J ends were trimmed by 8 bases and 0 bases, with 7 bases remaining between them. Germline CDR1 MNHEY, CDR2 SVGEGT. The CDR3 spans 12 residues. The CDR3 DNA is TGTGCCAGCTCTCCGAACCAAGAGACCCAGTACTTC. It yields the protein CASSPNQETQYF.

This clonotype was counted between two and nine times. The chain uses TRBV5-1 and TRBJ2-2; D perhaps matches TRBD2 (5 bases). In germline, CDR1 is SGHRS, CDR2 YFSETQ. V was cut by 1 base and J by 4 bases, with 14 bases left in between. There are 16 residues in the CDR3. The CDR3 protein is CASSLPLEGFTGELFF. The CDR3, as DNA: TGCGCCAGCAGCTTGCCATTAGAGGGTTTCACCGGGGAGCTGTTTTTT.

The chain has TRBV7-2 and TRBJ2-3; D is ambiguous. Between the trimmed V and J ends, which lost 8 bases and 7 bases, there was a span of 19 bases. CDR1 and CDR2 (germline): SGHTA, FQGNSA. CDR3 length: 14 amino acids. CDR3 sequence (DNA): TGTGCCAGCCAGCTTATCAAAGCAGCCAATACGCAGTATTTT. Amino acids: CASQLIKAANTQYF.

In its sample, this clonotype was seen many times. The rearrangement uses TRBV18 and TRBJ2-7; D is uncertain. V was trimmed by 4 bases and J by 5 bases, leaving 12 bases between them. The CDR3 is 13 amino acids. CDR1 and CDR2 (germline): KGHSH, LQKENI. CDR3 residues: CASSLFDSDEQYF. The CDR3 nucleotides are TGTGCCAGCTCACTCTTCGACTCGGACGAGCAGTACTTC.

This clonotype was recorded a few times. This chain joins TRBV14 and TRBJ2-5; 8 bases are shared with TRBD1. Germline trimming cut 4 bases from V and 5 bases from J; bases unmatched to any gene: 9. This CDR3 spans 15 amino acids. CDR1 is SGHDN, CDR2 FVKESK, per germline. CDR3 sequence (DNA): TGTGCCAGCAGCCTCAGGACAGGGACGGGGGAGACCCAGTACTTC. Residues: CASSLRTGTGETQYF. The full variable domain, rest sourced from reference TRBV14 and TRBJ2-5, is EAGVTQFPSHSVIEKGQTVTLRCDPISGHDNLYWYRRVMGKEIKFLLHFVKESKQDESGMPNNRFLAERTGGTYSTLKVQPAELEDSGVYFCASSLRTGTGETQYFGPGTRLLVL.

This chain links TRBV7-2 with TRBJ2-1, with TRBD2 matching 9 bases. The V gene end was trimmed by 4 bases and the J gene end by 2 bases; junction bases not matched to a gene: 6. The CDR3 consists of 16 residues. Germline V gene sequence: CDR1 SGHTA, CDR2 FQGNSA. In DNA, the CDR3 is TGTGCCAGCAGCTCCTCTAGCGGGGCCACCTACAATGAGCAGTTCTTC. The encoded protein is CASSSSSGATYNEQFF.

This sequence joins TRBV5-1 and TRBJ2-3; D uncertain. The CDR3 consists of 16 residues. Per the germline V gene, CDR1 is SGHRS and CDR2 is YFSETQ. Trimming took off 4 bases at V and 4 bases at J, with 19 bases between the two ends. The CDR3 coding sequence is TGCGCCAGCAGCCCAGATGGTATCTTTTCTTCAGATACGCAGTATTTT. Its translation is CASSPDGIFSSDTQYF.

In this sample, this clonotype turned up many times. The rearrangement joins TRBV7-9 to TRBJ1-5; tentatively, D is TRBD1 (6 bases). Germline-derived CDR1 and CDR2 are SEHNR and FQNEAQ (reference sequence). The CDR3 length is 14 residues. Trimming took off 2 bases at V and 4 bases at J, with 9 bases between the two ends. The CDR3: CASSLTTGNQPQHF. DNA for the CDR3: TGTGCCAGCAGCTTAACAACAGGGAATCAGCCCCAGCATTTT.

This clonotype was seen repeatedly, ten times or more. The V call is TRBV7-2, the J call TRBJ2-1; perhaps TRBD2 as D (6 bases). The ends were cut back, 0 bases at V and 10 bases at J, with 7 bases in the middle. The CDR3 extends over 12 amino acids. The germline V gene encodes CDR1 SGHTA and CDR2 FQGNSA. The CDR3 spells CASSLAAGEQFF. CDR3 nucleotides: TGTGCCAGCAGCTTAGCGGCGGGAGAGCAGTTCTTC.

This clonotype was detected a few times. This chain links TRBV6-5 with TRBJ2-2, with 12 bases identical to TRBD1. Germline CDR1 reads MNHEY; CDR2 reads SVGAGI. With 5 bases clipped from V and 4 bases from J, the junction kept 5 bases outside the gene matches. The CDR3 spans 16 residues. Written as DNA, the CDR3 is TGTGCCAGCAGTAGGGACAGGGGGCGCAGCACCGGGGAGCTGTTTTTT. The encoded protein is CASSRDRGRSTGELFF.

Remarks on this clonotype: Being one base from a much bigger clone, this may be a read error. The gene calls are TRBV6-6 and TRBJ2-3, with TRBD2 identical over 10 bases. Germline assignment: CDR1 MNHNY and CDR2 SVGAGI (reference sequence). The CDR3 sequence is 16 residues long. The CDR3 DNA reads as TGTGCCAGCAGTCAGGGGACTAGCGCTAGCACAGATATGCAGTATTTT. This sequence encodes CASSQGTSASTDMQYF.

At least ten counts were recorded for this clonotype. V gene TRBV28 combines with J gene TRBJ2-7; TRBD1 aligns across 7 bases. The CDR3 runs to 12 residues. Germline loops: CDR1 MDHEN, CDR2 SYDVKM. J gave up 6 bases and V 8 bases, and 7 bases lay outside the gene matches. CDR3 in amino acids: CASSTGVGEQYF. The CDR3 DNA reads as TGTGCCAGCTCTACAGGGGTTGGCGAGCAGTACTTC.

This clonotype appeared a few times. J is TRBJ1-2 and V is TRBV6-5; D gene unclear. Trimming shortened V by 0 bases and J by 4 bases, and 12 bases separated the two germline ends. The CDR3 is 15 residues long. CDR1 is MNHEY and CDR2 is SVGAGI in the germline V gene. The DNA for the CDR3 is TGTGCCAGCAGTTACTCGCGGTCAAACAGCTATGGCTACACCTTC. It encodes CASSYSRSNSYGYTF.

The genes are TRBV28 and TRBJ1-5; no clear D. CDR3 length: 12 amino acids. Germline-derived CDR1 and CDR2 are MDHEN and SYDVKM. The V and J ends lost 7 bases and 3 bases respectively, with 7 bases between them. The chain's CDR3 is CASTRNNQPQHF. Here the CDR3 DNA reads TGTGCCAGCACCCGAAACAATCAGCCCCAGCATTTT.

As to this clonotype: One junction end does not reproduce the germline sequence, and a read error may be involved. V gene TRBV20-1 combines with J gene TRBJ1-2; D is uncertain. CDR1 and CDR2 (germline): DFQATT, SNEGSKA (reference sequence). This CDR3 is built from 11 residues. Here the CDR3 DNA reads TGCAGTGCTAGAGTAGGCTATGGCTACATCTTC. Translating gives CSARVGYGYIF.

CDR3 nucleotides: TGTGCCATCAGAGTGGACATCGGGCCAGGGATGGATACGCAGTATTTT. Its protein product is CAIRVDIGPGMDTQYF. This sequence joins TRBV10-3 and TRBJ2-3, with a weak D call TRBD1 (5 bases). The V end lost 6 bases, the J end lost 6 bases, and 22 bases lay between the germline ends. The CDR3 contains 16 residues. Germline V CDR1 and CDR2: ENHRY, SYGVKD.

This clonotype was seen many times. The chain is built from TRBV5-1 and TRBJ2-7; 7 bases align to TRBD1. V was clipped by 0 bases and J by 1 base; unmatched bases: 1. CDR1 is SGHRS and CDR2 is YFSETQ in the germline V gene. The CDR3 consists of 14 residues. The CDR3 coding sequence is TGCGCCAGCAGCTTGGAGGGGGCATCCTACGAGCAGTACTTC. It codes for CASSLEGASYEQYF.

This clonotype was seen ten or more times. This chain connects TRBV12-3 or TRBV12-4 to TRBJ1-1; perhaps TRBD1 as D (6 bases). CDR3 size: 14 residues. V lost 4 bases and J lost 1, with 10 bases in between. CDR3 region: CASSWGQRNTEAFF. In nucleotides, the CDR3 is TGTGCCAGCAGTTGGGGACAACGGAACACTGAAGCTTTCTTT.

This clonotype was recorded many times. V usage is TRBV11-3 and J usage is TRBJ2-5; 9 bases map to TRBD2. From germline, CDR1 is SGHNT and CDR2 YENEEA. This CDR3 is built from 18 residues. V was clipped by 1 base and J by 0 bases; unmatched bases: 9. The CDR3 loop reads CASSLGVGGGANQETQYF. CDR3 DNA sequence: TGTGCCAGCAGCTTAGGTGTTGGCGGGGGGGCGAACCAAGAGACCCAGTACTTC.

The chain is built from TRBV20-1 and TRBJ2-3; 10 bases fit TRBD2. From germline, CDR1 is DFQATT and CDR2 SNEGSKA (reference sequence). The CDR3 totals 16 residues. V lost 3 bases, J lost 6 bases, and 12 bases stayed unmatched. The DNA of the CDR3 is TGCAGTGCTAGGGCCCGACTAGCGGGTCTGGGGGATACGCAGTATTTT. Encoded protein: CSARARLAGLGDTQYF.

This clonotype came up many times. The chain joins TRBV6-2 or TRBV6-3 to TRBJ1-5, with D uncertain. CDR1 is MNHEY and CDR2 is SVGEGT in the germline V gene. This CDR3 contains 14 residues. Deletions cut 2 bases from V and 3 bases from J, with 8 bases between. CDR3 region: CASSYLQSNQPQHF. The CDR3 nucleotides are TGTGCCAGCAGTTACCTACAGTCCAATCAGCCCCAGCATTTT.

V and J are TRBV15 and TRBJ2-1; 9 bases match TRBD1. Germline V gene sequence: CDR1 LNHNV, CDR2 YYDKDF (reference sequence). Trimming at V came to 4 bases and at J to 5 bases, leaving 9 bases not matched to a gene. There are 16 residues in the CDR3. Here the CDR3 reads CATSNKQGARNNEQFF. The CDR3 DNA sequence: TGTGCCACCAGCAACAAACAGGGGGCTAGGAACAATGAGCAGTTCTTC.